The 14 T cell receptor beta chains below come from one sample, sequenced in a study of T cell responses to AZD1222 COVID-19 vaccine. The assay was immunoSEQ multiplex PCR, and TCRdb's table has in-frame clones only and misses some. The sample gives more than 150,000 clones, 90% to 95% of which show up once; over 7.5% is in the top ten. The sequencing here drew on peripheral blood, taken on day 0 of AZD1222 vaccination. These receptors all stem from an adult in good health.

This chain links TRBV6-2 or TRBV6-3 with TRBJ1-1, with no clear D. This CDR3 contains 12 residues. V lost 6 bases to trimming and J lost 2 bases, with 7 bases between them. From germline, CDR1 is MNHEY and CDR2 SVGEGT. In DNA, the CDR3 is TGTGCCAGCAGCCTAATTAACACTGAAGCTTTCTTT. Its protein product is CASSLINTEAFF.

This clone was found a few times. Other DNA variants within this sample encode the same CDR3. The V gene is TRBV5-1, the J gene TRBJ2-3; TRBD2 aligns across 8 bases. Germline-derived CDR1 and CDR2 are SGHRS and YFSETQ. Unmatched junction bases numbered 2, after V lost 2 bases and J lost 3 bases. CDR3 size: 14 residues. As DNA, the CDR3 is TGCGCCAGCAGCTTTTTAGCGGGAACAGATACGCAGTATTTT. It encodes CASSFLAGTDTQYF.

This clone was counted a single time. The genes are TRBV12-3 or TRBV12-4 and TRBJ1-1; D perhaps matches TRBD1 (5 bases). Trimming pared 9 bases from V and 5 bases from J, leaving 13 bases between. This CDR3 region has 12 residues. The CDR3: CASTGGVTEAFF. DNA for the CDR3: TGTGCCAGTACGGGGGGGGTAACTGAAGCTTTCTTT.

The V and J genes are TRBV4-3 and TRBJ2-1; 10 bases fit TRBD2. Germline V gives CDR1 LGHNA, CDR2 YSLEER. This CDR3 spans 16 amino acids. J gave up 7 bases and V 4 bases, and 10 bases lay outside the gene matches. The CDR3 nucleotides read TGCGCCAGCAGCCTAGATACTAGCGGGAACCCTAATGAGCAGTTCTTC. It yields the protein CASSLDTSGNPNEQFF.

The V and J genes are TRBV7-8 and TRBJ2-7; D call uncertain. Germline V gene data show CDR1 as SGHVS and CDR2 as FQNEAQ. CDR3 length: 13 residues. Trimming stripped 5 bases from V and 4 bases from J, with 12 bases between. The CDR3 bases are TGTGCCAGCAGCCCCCCCGGTCGGTACGAGCAGTACTTC. Translated: CASSPPGRYEQYF.

In the case of this clone: The junction departs from the called germline gene at one end, perhaps through a read error. The chain combines TRBV28 with TRBJ2-7, with 9 positions matching TRBD1. Germline V gives CDR1 MDHEN, CDR2 SYDVKM. The CDR3 has 15 residues. CDR3 DNA: TGTGCCAGCAGTGTATGGTTACAGGGGGCTGGCGAGCAGTACTTC. This translates into CASSVWLQGAGEQYF.

The chain joins TRBV5-1 to TRBJ1-1; possible D gene TRBD1, 5 bases. The germline V gene has CDR1 SGHRS and CDR2 YFSETQ. CDR3 length equals 15 residues. V lost 0 bases and J 7 bases, leaving 16 bases between the germline ends. DNA of the CDR3: TGCGCCAGCAGCTTGGGGGGCGGATCGGGGATTGAAGCTTTCTTT. Protein product: CASSLGGGSGIEAFF.

The chain links TRBV13 to TRBJ2-3; 7 nucleotides agree with TRBD1. Germline V CDR1 and CDR2: PRHDT, FYEKMQ (reference sequence). With 5 bases clipped from V and 2 bases from J, the junction kept 10 bases outside the gene matches. The CDR3 is made up of 16 amino acids. The CDR3 DNA sequence: TGTGCCAGCAGCACCTTAGACAGGGACCCCACAGATACGCAGTATTTT. Amino acid sequence: CASSTLDRDPTDTQYF.

The chain has TRBV7-3 and TRBJ2-2, with 7 bases lining up with TRBD2. CDR3 length: 16 amino acids. Trimming cost V 1 base and J 1 base; bases outside gene matches: 3. Per germline, CDR1 SGHTA and CDR2 FQGTGA. CDR3 protein: CASSLRIAGNTGELFF. The CDR3 coding sequence is TGTGCCAGCAGCTTAAGAATAGCGGGGAACACCGGGGAGCTGTTTTTT.

CDR3 nucleotide sequence: TGTGCCAGCAGCAATAGCGCAGATACGCAGTATTTT. Its protein is CASSNSADTQYF. J is TRBJ2-3 and V is TRBV27, with TRBD2 as a possible D gene (5 bases). Germline-derived CDR1 and CDR2 are MNHEY and SMNVEV (reference sequence). V was cut by 6 bases and J by 4 bases, with 8 bases left in between. This CDR3 has 12 residues.

The gene calls are TRBV5-1 and TRBJ2-5, with no clear D. Trimming stripped 0 bases from V and 5 bases from J, with 17 bases between. Germline V gives CDR1 SGHRS, CDR2 YFSETQ. This CDR3 is built from 16 residues. The CDR3 DNA sequence: TGCGCCAGCAGCTTGGAGTTCGGAAGGGTCCACGAGACCCAGTACTTC. Translated: CASSLEFGRVHETQYF.

The chain links TRBV28 to TRBJ2-7, with D maybe TRBD1 (5 bases). The CDR3 has 12 residues. CDR1 is MDHEN, CDR2 SYDVKM, per germline. V was cut by 6 bases and J by 3 bases, with 9 bases left in between. CDR3 DNA sequence: TGTGCCAGCAGGACAACAGGCTACGAGCAGTACTTC. As protein: CASRTTGYEQYF.

The J gene is TRBJ2-2, the V gene TRBV28; D call uncertain. The CDR3 is made up of 13 amino acids. V was clipped by 5 bases and J by 13 bases, with 17 bases between them. Germline CDR1 reads MDHEN; CDR2 reads SYDVKM. CDR3 protein: CASSLDISVGLFF. As DNA, the CDR3 is TGTGCCAGCAGTCTAGACATCTCAGTGGGGCTGTTTTTT.

The table lists this clone with a count of one. J is TRBJ2-7 and V is TRBV28, with D tentatively TRBD1 or TRBD2 (5 bases each). Per germline, CDR1 MDHEN and CDR2 SYDVKM. The CDR3 extends over 16 amino acids. The V end was cut by 5 bases, the J end by 3 bases, with 20 bases between. Written as DNA, the CDR3 is TGTGCCAGCAGTATAAAAACCGGGACCGTAAGCTACGAGCAGTACTTC. Translation gives CASSIKTGTVSYEQYF.